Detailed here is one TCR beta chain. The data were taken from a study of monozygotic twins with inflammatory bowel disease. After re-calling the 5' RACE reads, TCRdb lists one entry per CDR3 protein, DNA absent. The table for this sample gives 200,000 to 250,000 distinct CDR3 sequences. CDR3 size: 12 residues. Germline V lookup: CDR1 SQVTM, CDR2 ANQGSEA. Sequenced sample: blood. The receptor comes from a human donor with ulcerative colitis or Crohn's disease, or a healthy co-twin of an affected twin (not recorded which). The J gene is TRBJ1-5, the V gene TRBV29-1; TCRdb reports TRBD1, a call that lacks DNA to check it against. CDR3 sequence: CSVTQGNQPQHF.